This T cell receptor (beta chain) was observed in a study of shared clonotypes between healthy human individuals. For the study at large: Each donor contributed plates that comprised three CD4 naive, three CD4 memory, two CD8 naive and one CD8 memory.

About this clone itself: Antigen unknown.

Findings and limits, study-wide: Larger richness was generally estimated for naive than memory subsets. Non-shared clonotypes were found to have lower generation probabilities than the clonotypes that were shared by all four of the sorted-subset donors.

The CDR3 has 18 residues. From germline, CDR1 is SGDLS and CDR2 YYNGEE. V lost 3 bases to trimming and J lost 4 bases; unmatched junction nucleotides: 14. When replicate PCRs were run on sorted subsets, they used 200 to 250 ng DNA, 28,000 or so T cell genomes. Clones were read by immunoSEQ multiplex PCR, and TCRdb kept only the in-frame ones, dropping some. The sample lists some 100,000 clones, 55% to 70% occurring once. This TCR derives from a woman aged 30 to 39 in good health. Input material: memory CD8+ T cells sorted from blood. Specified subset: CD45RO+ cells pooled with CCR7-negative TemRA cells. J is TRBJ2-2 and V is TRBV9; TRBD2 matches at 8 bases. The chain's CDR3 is CASSGTGGAGLVTGELFF. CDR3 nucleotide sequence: TGTGCCAGCAGCGGGACCGGGGGGGCAGGGCTCGTCACCGGGGAGCTGTTTTTT. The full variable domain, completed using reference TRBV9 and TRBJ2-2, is DSGVTQTPKHLITATGQRVTLRCSPRSGDLSVYWYQQSLDQGLQFLIQYYNGEERAKGNILERFSAQQFPDLHSELNLSSLELGDSALYFCASSGTGGAGLVTGELFFGEGSRLTVL.